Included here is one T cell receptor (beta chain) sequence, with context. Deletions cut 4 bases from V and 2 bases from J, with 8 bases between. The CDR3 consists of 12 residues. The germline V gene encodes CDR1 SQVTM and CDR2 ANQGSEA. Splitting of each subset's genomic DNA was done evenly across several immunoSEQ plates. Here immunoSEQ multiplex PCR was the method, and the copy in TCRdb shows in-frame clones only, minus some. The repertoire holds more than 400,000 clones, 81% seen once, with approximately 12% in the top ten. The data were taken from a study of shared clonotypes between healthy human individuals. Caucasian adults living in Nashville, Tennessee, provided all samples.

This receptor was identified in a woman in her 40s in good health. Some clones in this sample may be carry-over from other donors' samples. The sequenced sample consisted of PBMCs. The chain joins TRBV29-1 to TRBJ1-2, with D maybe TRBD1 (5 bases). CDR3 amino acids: CSVAWGNYGYTF. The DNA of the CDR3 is TGCAGCGTTGCCTGGGGGAACTATGGCTACACCTTC.